The 7 T cell receptor beta chains reported below all come from one sample, sequenced in a study of T-cell reconstitution after alpha-beta-depleted transplantation in children. Unique molecular identifiers were used to barcode this TCRbeta library. TCRdb used MiXCR to reprocess the PCR reads, holding one entry per CDR3 protein. The sample has 200,000 to 250,000 distinct CDR3 sequences; approximately 10% are singletons. The specimen comprised PBMCs from the stem cell graft donor, sampled from the stem cell graft. The receptors come from a human donor who donated a stem cell graft to a child with acute lymphoblastic leukemia.

There are many counts of this clonotype. The chain combines TRBV7-2 with TRBJ1-2, with a possible D match to TRBD1 (5 bases). V dropped 3 bases and J dropped 4 bases, with 6 bases sitting between them. CDR1 and CDR2 (germline): SGHTA, FQGNSA. CDR3 length: 12 residues. The CDR3: CASSFDSYGYTF. Written as DNA, the CDR3 is TGTGCCAGCAGCTTCGACAGCTATGGCTACACCTTC.

This clonotype came up many times. The chain employs TRBV12-3 or TRBV12-4 and TRBJ2-6; 7 bases agree with TRBD2. The CDR3 has 17 residues. Unmatched junction bases numbered 9, after V lost 5 bases and J lost 2 bases. CDR3 sequence reads: CASSLSMGGAGANVLTF. CDR3 coding DNA: TGTGCCAGCAGTCTCAGTATGGGAGGGGCTGGGGCCAACGTCCTGACTTTC.

The CDR3 sequence is CASHPWAASNTEAFF. Written as DNA, the CDR3 is TGTGCCAGCCACCCGTGGGCTGCCTCGAACACTGAAGCTTTCTTT. The chain is built from TRBV27 and TRBJ1-1; unclear D gene. The CDR3 contains 15 residues. Per germline, CDR1 MNHEY and CDR2 SMNVEV (reference sequence). The ends were cut back, 8 bases at V and 1 base at J, with 17 bases in the middle.

This clonotype was counted at least ten times. J is TRBJ2-2 and V is TRBV5-1, with D unresolved. Trimming took off 1 base at V and 6 bases at J, with 19 bases between the two ends. Germline V lookup: CDR1 SGHRS, CDR2 YFSETQ. The CDR3 runs 17 residues. CDR3 sequence (DNA): TGCGCCAGCAGCTTGAAGTCGGAGTTGGGTATAGCCGGGGAGCTGTTTTTT. This codes for CASSLKSELGIAGELFF.

This clonotype was counted a few times. CDR3 sequence (DNA): TGTGCCAGCAGTTTTGGGGGAGGTTTTGAAAAACTGTTTTTT. Translating gives CASSFGGGFEKLFF. The chain is built from TRBV12-3 or TRBV12-4 and TRBJ1-4; the D gene is possibly TRBD1 (5 bases). Trimming cost V 3 bases and J 7 bases, with 12 bases left between them. The CDR3 runs 14 residues.

The chain joins TRBV29-1 to TRBJ2-2; 9 bases line up with TRBD1. Germline trimming cut 3 bases from V and 4 bases from J; bases unmatched to any gene: 6. The germline V gene encodes CDR1 SQVTM and CDR2 ANQGSEA. The CDR3 totals 15 residues. The CDR3 loop reads CSVELQGASTGELFF. In DNA, the CDR3 is TGCAGCGTTGAGTTACAGGGGGCGAGCACCGGGGAGCTGTTTTTT.

V usage is TRBV7-6 and J usage is TRBJ2-3, with 7 bases identical to TRBD1. CDR1 is SGHVS, CDR2 FNYEAQ, per germline. The CDR3 runs 15 residues. V lost 3 bases and J lost 2; bases outside the gene matches: 5. The CDR3 coding sequence is TGTGCCAGCAGCTTGGGACAGCGAGACACAGATACGCAGTATTTT. Protein sequence: CASSLGQRDTDTQYF.